This TCR beta chain was sequenced in a study of blood T cell repertoires in COVID-19. In the study overall: Material from acute and convalescent COVID-19 was sourced from the United States, Italy and Spain. T cells, B-cell-depleted T cells, or PBMCs provided the cDNA or gDNA that served as material.

Germline assignment: CDR1 SNHLY and CDR2 FYNNEI. V shed 7 bases, J shed 3 bases, and the junction held 6 bases outside the gene matches. CDR3 length: 14 amino acids. Study processing details: From reference gene primer amplification, estimates of nucleated cell counts were derived. Generated by immunoSEQ multiplex PCR, the TCRdb table keeps only in-frame clones and is missing some. V, J and clone size are those of that table, while D and trimming were read from the DNA. The sample holds approximately 61,000 clones, around 77% seen once. This clonotype originated in an elderly man with active or convalescent COVID-19. The chain couples TRBV2 to TRBJ1-2, with 9 bases aligning to TRBD1. The sample taken for sequencing was peripheral blood. The CDR3 DNA sequence: TGTGCCAGCAACATGGGACAGGGAGACTATGGCTACACCTTC. Translated, it gives CASNMGQGDYGYTF.